Included here is one T cell receptor (beta chain) sequence, with context. The antigen is not known. V dropped 1 base and J dropped 7 bases, with 10 bases sitting between them. The CDR3 extends over 14 amino acids. Germline CDR1 reads KGHDR; CDR2 reads SFDVKD. A second about 6 to 12 cycle PCR used barcoded and J-beta primers. Unique molecular identifiers of 12 random nucleotides labeled each cDNA. In TCRdb, the 5' RACE reads were re-called with MiXCR into one record per CDR3 protein. The table has 1.5 million to 2 million distinct CDR3 sequences, roughly 27% seen once; the top ten hold 6.5% to 8.5%. The data stem from a study of blood T cells in healthy people across ages. Study outcomes and limitations: Total diversity from one million sequenced T cells was likely underestimated.

This sequence joins TRBV24-1 and TRBJ2-1; the D gene could be TRBD1 or TRBD2 (6 bases each). The source is a woman in her twenties or thirties in good health. The source material was blood. CDR3 nucleotides: TGTGCCACCAGTGATTTTCGGGGGCCTAATGAGCAGTTCTTC. Residues: CATSDFRGPNEQFF.